This T cell receptor gamma chain was identified during a study of γδ T cells in repeated Plasmodium falciparum infection. Study context: Donors were malaria-exposed Malian children or age- and gender-matched Australian children. Over roughly 600 days, donors received four mosquito-bite P. falciparum NF54 infections.

The trim removed 2 bases at V and 4 bases at J, leaving 8 bases unmatched. This CDR3 is built from 14 residues. The germline CDR1 and CDR2 sequences are GITISATS and ISYDGTV (reference sequence). Sequencing covered both gamma and delta TCR chains per sample. TCRdb ran CATT on the multiplex PCR reads. The sample yields tens of thousands of gamma-chain clones, approximately 1.5% seen once. Bulk repertoires came from Vgamma9/Vdelta2+ or Vdelta2-negative gammadelta T cells flow-sorted from PBMC. About this clone itself: This probably arose from a read error, given a far larger clone one base away.

V is TRGV9 and J is TRGJ1 or TRGJ2. TCRdb supplies no J gene; here it was assigned by aligning the nucleotide sequence to germline. The origin of this receptor is a pool of human donors (malaria-infected and uninfected, not separated). The source material was gamma-delta T cells from blood. The CDR3 reads CALWEAGTYYKKLF. The DNA of the CDR3 is TGTGCCTTGTGGGAGGCCGGAACCTATTATAAGAAACTCTTT.